The entry below gives a single T cell receptor beta chain sequence along with its context. Antigen unknown. This specimen comes from a study of identical twins. The study's findings and limits: When twins shared out-of-frame alpha sequences, those sequences had excess low generation probability. Invariant MAIT and iNKT cells are populations that could partly confound zero-insertion analyses.

Each CDR3 protein is one row after TCRdb ran MiXCR on the 5' RACE reads. The data contain around 470,000 distinct CDR3 sequences, approximately 14% of them singletons. CDR3 length equals 15 residues. Trimming removed 3 bases at V and 4 bases at J, with 13 bases between. Germline assignment: CDR1 SGHAT and CDR2 FQDESV (reference sequence). This sample also appeared in a second study, on yellow fever vaccine responses in identical twins.

This chain links TRBV11-1 with TRBJ2-1; D gene ambiguous. Sequencing was performed on CD4+ T cells sorted from blood. The TCR was taken from a woman younger than 30 in good health. Written as DNA, the CDR3 is TGTGCCAGCAGCTTGAGGACCGTATATTACAATGAGCAGTTCTTC. Translated, it gives CASSLRTVYYNEQFF.